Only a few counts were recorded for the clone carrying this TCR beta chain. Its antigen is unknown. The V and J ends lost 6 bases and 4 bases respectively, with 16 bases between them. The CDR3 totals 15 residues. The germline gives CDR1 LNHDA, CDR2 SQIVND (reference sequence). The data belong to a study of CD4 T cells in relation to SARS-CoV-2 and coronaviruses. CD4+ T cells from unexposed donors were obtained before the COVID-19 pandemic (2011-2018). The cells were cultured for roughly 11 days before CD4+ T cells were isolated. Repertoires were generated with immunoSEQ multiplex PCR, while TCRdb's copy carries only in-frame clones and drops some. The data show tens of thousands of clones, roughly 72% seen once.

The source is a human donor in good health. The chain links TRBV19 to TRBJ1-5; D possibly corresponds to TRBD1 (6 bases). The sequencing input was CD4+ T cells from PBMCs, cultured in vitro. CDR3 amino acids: CASSPGGAENQPQHF. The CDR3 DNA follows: TGTGCCAGTAGCCCGGGGGGGGCAGAAAATCAGCCCCAGCATTTT.